What follows are 6 T cell receptor beta chains derived from one specimen sequenced in a study of T cell responses to AZD1222 COVID-19 vaccine. Only in-frame clones appear in the TCRdb table, and some are missing; sequencing was by immunoSEQ multiplex PCR. The repertoire table contains about 140,000 clones. The material sequenced was peripheral blood. The receptors come from an adult in good health.

This rearrangement joins TRBV19 to TRBJ1-2; 7 positions match TRBD1. Germline V lookup: CDR1 LNHDA, CDR2 SQIVND (reference sequence). Trimming cost V 3 bases and J 4 bases; bases outside gene matches: 5. The CDR3 covers 14 residues. The DNA for the CDR3 is TGTGCCAGTAGTATGGGACAGACCTTCTATGGCTACACCTTC. This encodes CASSMGQTFYGYTF.

V is TRBV11-1 and J is TRBJ2-7, with 10 bases lining up with TRBD1. The CDR3 runs 16 residues. Trimming cost V 0 bases and J 4 bases; bases outside gene matches: 6. Germline V gene data show CDR1 as SGHAT and CDR2 as FQDESV (reference sequence). Here the CDR3 reads CASSLADSGQGYEQYF. In DNA form, the CDR3 reads TGTGCCAGCAGCTTAGCCGACTCGGGACAGGGGTACGAGCAGTACTTC.

This chain connects TRBV15 to TRBJ2-3; TRBD2 agrees at 9 bases. The CDR3 runs to 17 residues. The ends lost 0 bases at V and 10 bases at J; junction bases unmatched: 14. Looked up from germline, CDR1 is LNHNV and CDR2 is YYDKDF (reference sequence). The CDR3 region has the DNA TGTGCCACCAGCAGAGAGGTTGCGGGGGGGCGGTTCGGCGCGCAGTATTTT. It yields the protein CATSREVAGGRFGAQYF.

The rearrangement links TRBV5-1 to TRBJ1-2; D unresolved. The CDR3 length is 16 residues. With 0 bases removed from V and 8 bases from J, the gap between germline ends came to 20 bases. Germline CDR1 SGHRS, CDR2 YFSETQ. As DNA, the CDR3 is TGCGCCAGCAGCTTGGACAGTGGCTCGGACGTAGGAGGCTACACCTTC. Translated: CASSLDSGSDVGGYTF.

This chain joins TRBV2 and TRBJ2-5; TRBD2 matches at 7 bases. The junction had 6 bases not matched to a gene; V was cut back by 1 base and J by 1 base. The germline CDR1 and CDR2 sequences are SNHLY and FYNNEI. CDR3 length equals 16 residues. This CDR3 is CASSEGAGVTQETQYF. CDR3 in DNA: TGTGCCAGCAGTGAAGGGGCGGGGGTAACCCAAGAGACCCAGTACTTC.

V and J are TRBV12-5 and TRBJ2-5; 7 bases agree with TRBD1. V was clipped by 6 bases and J by 2 bases; unmatched bases: 3. Germline loops: CDR1 LGHNT, CDR2 FRNRAP. The CDR3 sequence is 13 residues long. The CDR3 DNA follows: TGTGCTAGTGGCCGGGACAGACAAGAGACCCAGTACTTC. It codes for CASGRDRQETQYF.